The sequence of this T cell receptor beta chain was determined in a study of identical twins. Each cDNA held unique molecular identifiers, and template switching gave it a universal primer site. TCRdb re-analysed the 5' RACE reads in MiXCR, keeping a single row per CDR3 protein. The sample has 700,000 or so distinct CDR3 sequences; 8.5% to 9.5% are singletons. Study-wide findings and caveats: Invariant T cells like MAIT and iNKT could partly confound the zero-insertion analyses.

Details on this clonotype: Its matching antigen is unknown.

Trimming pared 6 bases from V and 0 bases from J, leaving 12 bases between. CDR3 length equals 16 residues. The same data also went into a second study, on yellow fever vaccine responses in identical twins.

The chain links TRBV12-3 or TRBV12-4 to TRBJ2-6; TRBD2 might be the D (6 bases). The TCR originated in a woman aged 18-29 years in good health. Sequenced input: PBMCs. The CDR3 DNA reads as TGTGCCAGCAGGACAAGGAGGGGCTCTGGGGCCAACGTCCTGACTTTC. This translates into CASRTRRGSGANVLTF.